What follows are 11 T cell receptor beta chains derived from one specimen sequenced in a study of identical twins. TCRdb re-analysed the 5' RACE reads in MiXCR, keeping a single row per CDR3 protein. The data show a few hundred thousand distinct CDR3 sequences, about 9% seen once. Sequencing was done on a sample of naive T cells sorted from blood. These receptors originate from a woman between 50 and 59 years old in good health.

The sample holds a few counts of this clonotype. This chain connects TRBV20-1 to TRBJ2-7; D is ambiguous. Deletions cut 0 bases from V and 6 bases from J, with 12 bases between. Germline V gene data show CDR1 as DFQATT and CDR2 as SNEGSKA (reference sequence). The CDR3 is 13 residues long. The CDR3 DNA reads TGCAGTGCTAGAGATCGACTTTCGGGCGAGCAGTACGTC. This codes for CSARDRLSGEQYV.

This clonotype was counted only a few times. V usage is TRBV29-1 and J usage is TRBJ2-7; 7 bases match TRBD2. Germline-derived CDR1 and CDR2 are SQVTM and ANQGSEA. CDR3 length: 15 residues. Trimming removed 5 bases from V and 1 base from J; junction bases left unmatched: 11. The DNA of the CDR3 is TGCAGCGTTTGCCCCGTGGCTAGCGGATCCTACGAGCAGTACTTC. Protein: CSVCPVASGSYEQYF.

The J gene is TRBJ2-3, the V gene TRBV29-1, with D possibly TRBD1 on 6 matching bases. Deletions cut 6 bases from V and 4 bases from J, with 17 bases between. CDR3 length: 14 residues. CDR1 is SQVTM, CDR2 ANQGSEA, per germline. CDR3 protein: CSVSRDMLADTQYF. For the CDR3, the DNA is TGCAGCGTATCCCGGGACATGCTCGCAGATACGCAGTATTTT.

There are many counts of this clonotype. The gene calls are TRBV5-1 and TRBJ1-1; 9 bases map to TRBD1. CDR1 SGHRS and CDR2 YFSETQ come from the germline V gene. There are 15 residues in the CDR3. Unmatched junction bases numbered 14, after V lost 4 bases and J lost 10 bases. The CDR3 bases are TGCGCCAGCAGCCAGGGGGGACAGGGACGGTCGGGAGCTTTCTTT. As protein: CASSQGGQGRSGAFF.

This clonotype was counted at least ten times. The CDR3 is CASRAQGYNSPLHF. For the CDR3, the DNA is TGTGCCAGCCGAGCACAGGGGTATAATTCACCCCTCCACTTT. The rearrangement joins TRBV6-5 to TRBJ1-6; 7 nucleotides match TRBD1. The CDR3 length is 14 residues. Germline V CDR1 and CDR2: MNHEY, SVGAGI. V was pared by 8 bases and J by 4 bases, with 5 bases of the junction left unmatched.

The gene calls are TRBV6-5 and TRBJ2-1; D perhaps matches TRBD2 (6 bases). Germline CDR1 is MNHEY and CDR2 is SVGAGI. CDR3 length: 13 amino acids. Trimming left V 7 bases short and J 0 bases short, with 7 bases between. CDR3 residues: CASKGLSYNEQFF. The DNA for the CDR3 is TGTGCCAGCAAGGGACTCTCCTACAATGAGCAGTTCTTC.

This clonotype was seen only a few times. This rearrangement joins TRBV2 to TRBJ2-7; no firm D call. The CDR3 length is 10 residues. Trimming left V 8 bases short and J 4 bases short, with 6 bases between. Germline CDR1 SNHLY, CDR2 FYNNEI. This CDR3 reads CASRLYEQYV. For the CDR3, the DNA is TGTGCCAGCCGATTGTACGAGCAGTACGTC.

There are many counts of this clonotype. The V call is TRBV5-1, the J call TRBJ2-1; TRBD2 matches 11 bases. J lost 2 bases, V lost 4 bases, and 5 bases had no gene match. The CDR3 has 16 amino acids. Germline loops: CDR1 SGHRS, CDR2 YFSETQ. CDR3 residues: CASSLGLAVPYNEQFF. CDR3 DNA sequence: TGCGCCAGCAGCCTGGGACTAGCGGTCCCCTACAATGAGCAGTTCTTC.

Note on this clonotype: This clone may be a read error of a much larger clone one base away. The chain uses TRBV12-3 or TRBV12-4 and TRBJ1-1; D unresolved. This CDR3 has 15 residues. The CDR3 is CASSLLTTVNTDAFF. As DNA, the CDR3 is TGTGCCAGCAGTTTACTGACGACGGTGAACACTGACGCTTTCTTT.

V gene TRBV5-1 combines with J gene TRBJ2-1; 8 bases are shared with TRBD2. The CDR3 is made up of 16 amino acids. Looked up from germline, CDR1 is SGHRS and CDR2 is YFSETQ. V shed 4 bases, J shed 9 bases, and the junction held 15 bases outside the gene matches. In nucleotides, the CDR3 is TGCGCCAGCAGCCCGGAAGGGACTAGGGCCCTCGGTGAGCAGTTCTTC. Translating gives CASSPEGTRALGEQFF.

Ten or more counts support this clonotype. The DNA for the CDR3 is TGTGCCAGCAGCCCCCAAGCGGGAGGGAACGGGGAGCTGTTTTTT. Translated, it gives CASSPQAGGNGELFF. V and J are TRBV9 and TRBJ2-2; 10 nucleotides match TRBD2. The CDR3 length is 15 residues. V was clipped by 4 bases and J by 7 bases; unmatched bases: 7. Germline assignment: CDR1 SGDLS and CDR2 YYNGEE.